The entry below gives a single T cell receptor (beta chain) sequence along with its context. Its specificity is unknown. This sample was included in a study of molecular identifiers for immune sequencing clone quantification. Looking at the study overall: Replicate RNA came from 20,000 or 100,000 naive CD8 cells and was split five ways, and four parts were sequenced.

TCRdb fed the PCR reads into MiXCR, producing one record per CDR3 protein. Among under 600,000 distinct CDR3 sequences, 20% to 25% were seen once, and the ten largest hold around 0.84%. Germline V gives CDR1 SEHNR, CDR2 FQNEAQ (reference sequence). V was cut by 5 bases and J by 9 bases, with 13 bases left in between. The CDR3 is 12 residues long. Notes on the study in general: In naive cells, clones above 20 RNA copies held under 1% of molecules, whereas in effector cells they held over 99%.

Source material: naive CD8+ T cells from blood, with Jurkat cell RNA spiked in. Indicated subset: FACS-sorted CD8+CD4-CCR7+CD45RA+ naive T cells. The genes are TRBV7-9 and TRBJ1-1, with unresolved D. The sequence came from a human donor in good health. Some libraries in this study had Jurkat cell RNA spiked in. This chain's CDR3 is CASSASRLQAFF. The CDR3, as DNA: TGTGCCAGCAGCGCGAGCAGGCTACAAGCTTTCTTT.